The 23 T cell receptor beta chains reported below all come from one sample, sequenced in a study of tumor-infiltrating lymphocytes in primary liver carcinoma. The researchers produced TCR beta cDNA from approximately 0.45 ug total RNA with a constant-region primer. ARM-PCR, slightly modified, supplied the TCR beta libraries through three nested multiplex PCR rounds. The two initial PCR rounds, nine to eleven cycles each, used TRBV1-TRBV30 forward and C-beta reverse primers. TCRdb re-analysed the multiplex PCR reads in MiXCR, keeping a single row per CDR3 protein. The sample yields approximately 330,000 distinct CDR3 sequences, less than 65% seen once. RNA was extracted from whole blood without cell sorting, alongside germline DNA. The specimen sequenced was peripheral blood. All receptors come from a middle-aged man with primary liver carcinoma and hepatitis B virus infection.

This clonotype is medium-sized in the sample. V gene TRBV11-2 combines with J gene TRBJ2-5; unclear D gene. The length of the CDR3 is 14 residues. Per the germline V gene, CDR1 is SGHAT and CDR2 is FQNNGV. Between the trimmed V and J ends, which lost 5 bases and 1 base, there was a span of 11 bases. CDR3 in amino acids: CASSQDGPQETQYF. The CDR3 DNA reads TGTGCCAGCAGCCAGGACGGACCCCAAGAGACCCAGTACTTC.

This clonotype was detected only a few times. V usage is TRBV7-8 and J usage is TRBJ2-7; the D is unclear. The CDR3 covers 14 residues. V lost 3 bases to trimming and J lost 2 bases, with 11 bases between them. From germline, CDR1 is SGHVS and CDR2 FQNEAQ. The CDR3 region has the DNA TGTGCCAGCAGCTTTTCTGTGGCGCCCTACGAGCAGTACTTC. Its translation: CASSFSVAPYEQYF.

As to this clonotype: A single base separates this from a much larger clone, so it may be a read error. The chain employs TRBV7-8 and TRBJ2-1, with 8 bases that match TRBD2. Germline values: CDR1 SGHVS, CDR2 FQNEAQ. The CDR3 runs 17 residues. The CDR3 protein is CASSLGWLLAEDNEPFF. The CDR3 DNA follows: TGTGCCAGCAGCTTAGGTTGGCTACTAGCGGAGGACAATGAGCCGTTCTTC.

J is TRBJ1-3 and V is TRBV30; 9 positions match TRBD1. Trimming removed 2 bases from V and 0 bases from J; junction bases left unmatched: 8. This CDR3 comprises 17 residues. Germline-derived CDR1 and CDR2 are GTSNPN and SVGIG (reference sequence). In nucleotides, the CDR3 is TGTGCCTGGAGTACAGGACAGGGGAAAAGCTCTGGAAACACCATATATTTT. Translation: CAWSTGQGKSSGNTIYF.

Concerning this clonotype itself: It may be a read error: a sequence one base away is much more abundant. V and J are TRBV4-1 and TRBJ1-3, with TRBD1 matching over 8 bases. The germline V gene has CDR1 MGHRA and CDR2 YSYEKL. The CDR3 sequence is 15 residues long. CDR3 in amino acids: CASSPSRGPGSTIYF. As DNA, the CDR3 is TGCGCCAGCAGCCCGTCCAGGGGGCCTGGAAGCACCATATATTTT.

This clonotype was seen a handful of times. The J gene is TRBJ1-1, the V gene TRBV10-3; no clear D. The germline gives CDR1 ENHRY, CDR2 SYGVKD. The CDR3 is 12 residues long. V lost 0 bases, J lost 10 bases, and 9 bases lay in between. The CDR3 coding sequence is TGTGCCATCAGTGAGTCGAAGTTTGGAGCTTTCTTT. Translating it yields CAISESKFGAFF.

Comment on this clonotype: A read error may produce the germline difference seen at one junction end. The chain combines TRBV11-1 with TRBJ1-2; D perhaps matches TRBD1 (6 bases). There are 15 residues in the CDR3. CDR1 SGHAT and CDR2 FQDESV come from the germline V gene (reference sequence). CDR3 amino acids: CASSPTPGVEYDYTF. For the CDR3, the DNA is TGTGCCAGCAGCCCGACCCCAGGGGTTGAGTATGACTACACCTTC.

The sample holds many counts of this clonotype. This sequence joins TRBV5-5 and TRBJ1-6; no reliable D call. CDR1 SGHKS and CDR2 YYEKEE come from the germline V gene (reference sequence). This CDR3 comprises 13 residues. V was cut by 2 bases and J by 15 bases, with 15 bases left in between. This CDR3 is CASSFSTEPGLHF. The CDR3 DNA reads TGTGCCAGCAGCTTCAGTACAGAGCCCGGCCTCCACTTT.

CDR3 in DNA: TGTGCCTTAAACACAGGGGAGGCAGAGACCCAGTACTTC. It codes for CALNTGEAETQYF. The chain has TRBV30 and TRBJ2-5; weak D call: TRBD1 (7 bases). Germline CDR1 reads GTSNPN; CDR2 reads SVGIG (reference sequence). The CDR3 covers 13 residues. V lost 7 bases, J lost 4 bases, and 16 bases lay in between. The whole variable domain, filled in from reference TRBV30 and TRBJ2-5, reads SQTIHQWPATLVQPVGSPLSLECTVEGTSNPNLYWYRQAAGRGLQLLFYSVGIGQISSEVPQNLSASRPQDRQFILSSKKLLLSDSGFYLCALNTGEAETQYFGPGTRLLVL.

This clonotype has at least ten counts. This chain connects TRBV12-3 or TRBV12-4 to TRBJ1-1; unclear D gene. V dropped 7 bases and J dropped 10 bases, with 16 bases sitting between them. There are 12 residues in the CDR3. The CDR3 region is CASMEGSLGAFF. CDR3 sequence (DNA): TGTGCCAGCATGGAGGGATCGTTGGGAGCTTTCTTT.

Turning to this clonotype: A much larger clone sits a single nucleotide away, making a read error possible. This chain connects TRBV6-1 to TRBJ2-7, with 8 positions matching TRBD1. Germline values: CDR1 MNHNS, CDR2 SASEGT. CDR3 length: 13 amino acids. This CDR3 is CATVPGQAYEQHF. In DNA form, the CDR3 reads TGTGCCACCGTCCCGGGACAGGCCTACGAGCAGCACTTC.

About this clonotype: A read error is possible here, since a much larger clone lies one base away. In DNA form, the CDR3 reads TGCGCCAGCAACCAAGATGGGGCGGACTATGGCTACACCTTC. Translated: CASNQDGADYGYTF. V gene TRBV4-1 combines with J gene TRBJ1-2; possibly TRBD1 for D (5 bases). The CDR3 loop spans 14 amino acids. Germline V gene data show CDR1 as MGHRA and CDR2 as YSYEKL.

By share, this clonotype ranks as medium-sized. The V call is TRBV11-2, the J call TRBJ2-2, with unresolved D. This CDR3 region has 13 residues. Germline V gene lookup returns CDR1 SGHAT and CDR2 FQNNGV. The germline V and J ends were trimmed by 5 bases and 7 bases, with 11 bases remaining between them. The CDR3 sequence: CASSLGSFGELFF. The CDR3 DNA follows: TGTGCCAGCAGCCTAGGAAGTTTCGGGGAGCTGTTTTTT.

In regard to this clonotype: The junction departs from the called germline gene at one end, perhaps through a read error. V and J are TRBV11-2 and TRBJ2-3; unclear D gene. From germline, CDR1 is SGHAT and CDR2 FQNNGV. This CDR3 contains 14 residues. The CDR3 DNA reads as TGTGTCAGCAGCTTAATCGGTGTCCATGATACGCAGTATTTT. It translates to CVSSLIGVHDTQYF.

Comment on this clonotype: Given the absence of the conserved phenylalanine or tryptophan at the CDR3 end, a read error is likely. CDR3 in amino acids: CASSPEFGERSPLHL. Here the CDR3 DNA reads TGTGCCAGCAGCCCGGAATTTGGCGAGAGATCACCCCTCCACTTA. The rearrangement uses TRBV11-2 and TRBJ1-6; D remains ambiguous. Trimming left V 5 bases short and J 10 bases short, with 18 bases between. Germline CDR1 is SGHAT and CDR2 is FQNNGV. The CDR3 runs to 15 residues.

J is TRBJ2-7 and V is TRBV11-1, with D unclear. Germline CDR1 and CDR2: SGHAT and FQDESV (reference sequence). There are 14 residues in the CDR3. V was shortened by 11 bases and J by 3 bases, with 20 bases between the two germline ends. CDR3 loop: CACNRVGDNYEQYF. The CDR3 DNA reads TGTGCCTGCAACCGGGTCGGAGATAACTACGAGCAGTACTTC.

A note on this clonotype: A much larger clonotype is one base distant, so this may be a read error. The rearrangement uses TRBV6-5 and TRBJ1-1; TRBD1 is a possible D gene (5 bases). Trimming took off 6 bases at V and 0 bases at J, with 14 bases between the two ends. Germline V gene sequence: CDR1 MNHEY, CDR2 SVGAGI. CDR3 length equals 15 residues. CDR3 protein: CASRLRGEMNTEAFF. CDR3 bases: TGTGCCAGCAGACTACGGGGGGAAATGAACACTGAAGCTTTCTTT.

The CDR3 DNA follows: TGTGCCAGCAGTTACGGGGGAAGCGAGCAGTACTTC. This sequence encodes CASSYGGSEQYF. The chain carries TRBV13 and TRBJ2-7; D is perhaps TRBD2 (6 bases). Germline-derived CDR1 and CDR2 are PRHDT and FYEKMQ (reference sequence). With 6 bases removed from V and 6 bases from J, the gap between germline ends came to 12 bases. CDR3 length: 12 residues.

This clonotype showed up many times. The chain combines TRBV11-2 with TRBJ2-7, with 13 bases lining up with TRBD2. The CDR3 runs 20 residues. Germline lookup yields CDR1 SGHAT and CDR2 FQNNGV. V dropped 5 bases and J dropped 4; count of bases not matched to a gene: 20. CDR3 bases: TGTGCCAGCAGCAGGACTCATTCCTCCTGGACTAGCGGGAGATCGTACGAGCAGTACTTC. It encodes CASSRTHSSWTSGRSYEQYF.

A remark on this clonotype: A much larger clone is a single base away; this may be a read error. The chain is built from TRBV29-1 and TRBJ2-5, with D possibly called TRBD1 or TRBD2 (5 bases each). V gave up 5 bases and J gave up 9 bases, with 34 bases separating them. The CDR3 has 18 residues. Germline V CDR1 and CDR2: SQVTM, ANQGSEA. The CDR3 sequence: CSVSLIWQGHQRTEAQYF. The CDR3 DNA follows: TGCAGCGTTTCTCTAATTTGGCAAGGACATCAGCGGACGGAGGCCCAGTACTTC.

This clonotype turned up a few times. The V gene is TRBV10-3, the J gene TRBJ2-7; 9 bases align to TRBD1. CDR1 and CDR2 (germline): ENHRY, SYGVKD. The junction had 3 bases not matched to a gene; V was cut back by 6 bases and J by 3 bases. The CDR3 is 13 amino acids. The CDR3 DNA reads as TGTGCCATCAGCGGGGACAGGGTCTACGAGCAGTACTTC. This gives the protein CAISGDRVYEQYF.

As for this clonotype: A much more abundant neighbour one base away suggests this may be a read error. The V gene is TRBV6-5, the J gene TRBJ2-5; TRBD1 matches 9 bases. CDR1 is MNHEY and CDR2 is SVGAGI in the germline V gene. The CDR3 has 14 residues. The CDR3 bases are TGTGCCAACAGTCTCCAGGGACAGGGAGAGACCCAGTACTTC. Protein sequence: CANSLQGQGETQYF.

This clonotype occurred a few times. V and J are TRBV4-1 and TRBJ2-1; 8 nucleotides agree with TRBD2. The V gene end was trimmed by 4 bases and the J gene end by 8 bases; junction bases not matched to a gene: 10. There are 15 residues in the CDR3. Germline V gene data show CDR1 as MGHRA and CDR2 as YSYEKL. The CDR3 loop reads CASSPNSGSRHEQFF. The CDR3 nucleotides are TGCGCCAGCAGCCCCAACAGCGGGAGCAGGCATGAGCAGTTCTTC.